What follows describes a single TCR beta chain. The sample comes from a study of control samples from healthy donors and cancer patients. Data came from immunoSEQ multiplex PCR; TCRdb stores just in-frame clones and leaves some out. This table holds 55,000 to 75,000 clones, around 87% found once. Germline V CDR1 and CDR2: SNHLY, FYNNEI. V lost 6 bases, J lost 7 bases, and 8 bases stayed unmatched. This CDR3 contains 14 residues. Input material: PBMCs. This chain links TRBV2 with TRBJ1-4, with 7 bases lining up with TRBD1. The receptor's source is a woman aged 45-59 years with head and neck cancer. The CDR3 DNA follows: TGTGCCAGCAGACCGGGACAGCACCTTGAAAAACTGTTTTTT. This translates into CASRPGQHLEKLFF.